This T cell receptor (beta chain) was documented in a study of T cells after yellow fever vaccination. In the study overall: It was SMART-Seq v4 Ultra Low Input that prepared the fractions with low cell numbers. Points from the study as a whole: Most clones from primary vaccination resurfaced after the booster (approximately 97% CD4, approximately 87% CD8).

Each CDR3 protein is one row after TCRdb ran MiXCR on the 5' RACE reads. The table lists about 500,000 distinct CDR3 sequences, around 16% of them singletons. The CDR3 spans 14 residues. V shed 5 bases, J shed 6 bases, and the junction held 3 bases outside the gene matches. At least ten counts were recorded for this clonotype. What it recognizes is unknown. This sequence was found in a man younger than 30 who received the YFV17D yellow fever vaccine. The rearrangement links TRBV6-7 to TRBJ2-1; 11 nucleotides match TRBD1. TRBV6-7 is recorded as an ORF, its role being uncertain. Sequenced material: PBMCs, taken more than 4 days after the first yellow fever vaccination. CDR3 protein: CASSPGTGGNEQFF. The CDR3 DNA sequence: TGTGCCAGCAGTCCCGGGACAGGGGGCAATGAGCAGTTCTTC.